One and the same sample provided the 28 T cell receptor beta chains below, sequenced in a study of blood T cell repertoires in COVID-19. Profiling relied on immunoSEQ multiplex PCR, and the TCRdb table lists in-frame clones only, not all of them. Of tens of thousands of clones in the sample, roughly 80% are singletons; the top ten hold approximately 40%. Sample: peripheral blood. The receptors originated from a man at least 80 years old with acute or convalescent COVID-19.

This rearrangement joins TRBV7-3 to TRBJ1-1, with D possibly being TRBD1 (5 bases). This CDR3 region has 15 residues. CDR1 SGHTA and CDR2 FQGTGA come from the germline V gene. V lost 0 bases and J 1 base, leaving 9 bases between the germline ends. CDR3 DNA sequence: TGTGCCAGCAGCTTAACAGGCCAGGGGAACACTGAAGCTTTCTTT. This encodes CASSLTGQGNTEAFF.

This clone has only one observation. The chain has TRBV27 and TRBJ2-7; a weak D match, TRBD1 (6 bases). Germline V gene data show CDR1 as MNHEY and CDR2 as SMNVEV (reference sequence). V was pared by 0 bases and J by 4 bases, with 10 bases between. This CDR3 spans 14 amino acids. The CDR3 nucleotides are TGTGCCAGCAGTTTATCGGCACAGGGTTACGAGCAGTACTTC. This gives the protein CASSLSAQGYEQYF.

This clone was counted between two and nine times. This sequence joins TRBV18 and TRBJ2-2; 9 positions agree with TRBD2. The CDR3 is 16 amino acids. Germline V gives CDR1 KGHSH, CDR2 LQKENI. Germline trimming cut 2 bases from V and 8 bases from J; bases unmatched to any gene: 9. CDR3 residues: CASSPSRTSASGELFF. The CDR3 DNA reads as TGTGCCAGCTCACCATCAAGGACTAGCGCTTCGGGGGAGCTGTTTTTT. Using reference TRBV18 and TRBJ2-2 for the parts outside the CDR3, the full variable domain is NAGVMQNPRHLVRRRGQEARLRCSPMKGHSHVYWYRQLPEEGLKFMVYLQKENIIDESGMPKERFSAEFPKEGPSILRIQQVVRGDSAAYFCASSPSRTSASGELFFGEGSRLTVL.

V usage is TRBV27 and J usage is TRBJ2-2, with D perhaps matching TRBD2 (6 bases). The V end was cut by 5 bases, the J end by 5 bases, with 12 bases between. The CDR3 is made up of 14 amino acids. The germline gives CDR1 MNHEY, CDR2 SMNVEV (reference sequence). CDR3 sequence (DNA): TGTGCCAGCAGTCGGGGGACTTTAACCGGGGAGCTGTTTTTT. This sequence encodes CASSRGTLTGELFF.

The chain couples TRBV29-1 to TRBJ1-5; TRBD1 might be the D (5 bases). V was pared by 5 bases and J by 2 bases, with 13 bases between. This CDR3 is built from 14 residues. From germline, CDR1 is SQVTM and CDR2 ANQGSEA. CDR3 coding DNA: TGCAGCGTTCGGGGGACGGGGGGCAATCAGCCCCAGCATTTT. It codes for CSVRGTGGNQPQHF.

This clone showed up just a few times. The rearrangement joins TRBV5-1 to TRBJ1-4; D is possibly TRBD1 (5 bases). Germline CDR1 SGHRS, CDR2 YFSETQ. Trimming removed 0 bases from V and 8 bases from J, with 11 bases in between. This CDR3 is built from 14 residues. The CDR3 DNA follows: TGCGCCAGCAGCTTGGGCAGGGTAGCCGAAAAACTGTTTTTT. Amino acids: CASSLGRVAEKLFF.

This chain uses TRBV27 with TRBJ1-6; D call uncertain. The V end lost 3 bases, the J end lost 8 bases, and 11 bases lay between the germline ends. In germline, CDR1 is MNHEY, CDR2 SMNVEV (reference sequence). The CDR3 runs 14 residues. The CDR3 spells CASSFIGVDSPLHF. The DNA of the CDR3 is TGTGCCAGCAGTTTTATCGGGGTTGATTCACCCCTCCACTTT.

The chain uses TRBV6-5 and TRBJ1-1; the D gene is possibly TRBD1 (6 bases). V lost 6 bases, J lost 0 bases, and 11 bases lay in between. Per germline, CDR1 MNHEY and CDR2 SVGAGI. CDR3 length equals 14 residues. CDR3 protein: CASRPDRLNTEAFF. Written as DNA, the CDR3 is TGTGCCAGCAGACCCGACAGGTTGAACACTGAAGCTTTCTTT.

This sequence joins TRBV18 and TRBJ1-3, with 9 bases fitting TRBD1. Looked up from germline, CDR1 is KGHSH and CDR2 is LQKENI. Germline trimming cut 5 bases from V and 4 bases from J; bases unmatched to any gene: 3. The CDR3 has 14 residues. DNA for the CDR3: TGTGCCAGCTCAGAAGGACAGGGGGGAAACACCATATATTTT. Translated, it gives CASSEGQGGNTIYF.

The chain carries TRBV11-2 and TRBJ2-1; D is perhaps TRBD2 (5 bases). The germline gives CDR1 SGHAT, CDR2 FQNNGV. Trimming took off 0 bases at V and 0 bases at J, with 9 bases between the two ends. This CDR3 is built from 16 residues. CDR3 sequence reads: CASSLDGLSSYNEQFF. CDR3 DNA: TGTGCCAGCAGCTTAGACGGACTCAGCTCCTACAATGAGCAGTTCTTC.

Here the CDR3 reads CASSQRQGSNSPLHF. The CDR3 DNA reads as TGTGCCAGCAGCCAAAGGCAGGGATCGAATTCACCCCTCCACTTT. The chain recombines TRBV14 with TRBJ1-6, with D possibly TRBD1 on 5 matching bases. The CDR3 is made up of 15 amino acids. Trimming left V 2 bases short and J 7 bases short, with 12 bases between. Germline loops: CDR1 SGHDN, CDR2 FVKESK.

J is TRBJ2-5 and V is TRBV24-1, with 7 bases identical to TRBD2. The V gene's germline CDR1 is KGHDR and CDR2 SFDVKD. V was pared by 3 bases and J by 1 base, with 13 bases of the junction left unmatched. This CDR3 is 18 amino acids long. The CDR3: CATSDPSGGGGIQETQYF. Written as DNA, the CDR3 is TGTGCCACCAGTGATCCTTCTGGGGGGGGAGGAATCCAAGAGACCCAGTACTTC.

This sequence joins TRBV28 and TRBJ1-1; 8 nucleotides agree with TRBD1. Germline V CDR1 and CDR2: MDHEN, SYDVKM. The CDR3 is made up of 13 amino acids. V lost 5 bases and J lost 4; bases outside the gene matches: 3. The CDR3 DNA follows: TGTGCCAGCAGTCTTACAGGGGGCACTGAAGCTTTCTTT. Translated: CASSLTGGTEAFF.

This chain links TRBV9 with TRBJ2-1; 8 bases line up with TRBD1. Germline lookup yields CDR1 SGDLS and CDR2 YYNGEE. J lost 7 bases, V lost 2 bases, and 8 bases had no gene match. This CDR3 comprises 15 residues. The CDR3 region has the DNA TGTGCCAGCAGCGTGCGGGACAGGAACGTAAATGAGCAGTTCTTC. It specifies CASSVRDRNVNEQFF.

This chain joins TRBV28 and TRBJ2-1, with 13 positions matching TRBD2. The J segment lost 6 bases and the V segment lost 6 bases, leaving 11 bases of the junction unmatched. Looked up from germline, CDR1 is MDHEN and CDR2 is SYDVKM. The CDR3 runs 17 residues. The CDR3 DNA follows: TGTGCCAGCAGCTTGAAACAGGGACTAGCGGGGAGCAATGAGCAGTTCTTC. Its translation: CASSLKQGLAGSNEQFF. The whole variable domain, filled in from reference TRBV28 and TRBJ2-1, reads DVKVTQSSRYLVKRTGEKVFLECVQDMDHENMFWYRQDPGLGLRLIYFSYDVKMKEKGDIPEGYSVSREKKERFSLILESASTNQTSMYLCASSLKQGLAGSNEQFFGPGTRLTVL.

The chain carries TRBV6-5 and TRBJ2-7; 8 bases match TRBD2. Losses at the gene ends were 5 bases for V and 4 bases for J; bases not matched to a gene: 7. CDR3 length equals 14 residues. In germline, CDR1 is MNHEY, CDR2 SVGAGI. The CDR3 DNA is TGTGCCAGCAGTACCATAGCGGGACCGTACGAGCAGTACTTC. The encoded protein is CASSTIAGPYEQYF.

This clone appeared a single time. The chain has TRBV18 and TRBJ1-1; no clear D gene. The CDR3 runs 14 residues. V was pared by 6 bases and J by 1 base, with 12 bases between. Germline V gene sequence: CDR1 KGHSH, CDR2 LQKENI. The CDR3 loop reads CASSRETANTEAFF. The CDR3 coding sequence is TGTGCCAGCTCCCGGGAGACGGCGAACACTGAAGCTTTCTTT.

The chain is built from TRBV7-7 and TRBJ2-5; tentative D call: TRBD2 (5 bases). The CDR3 spans 14 residues. CDR1 SSHAT and CDR2 FNYEAQ come from the germline V gene (reference sequence). The ends were cut back, 0 bases at V and 4 bases at J, with 9 bases in the middle. The CDR3 DNA follows: TGTGCCAGCAGCTTAGCGGGAGTCGGAGAGACCCAGTACTTC. Its translation: CASSLAGVGETQYF. Complete variable domain (other parts from reference TRBV7-7 and TRBJ2-5): GAGVSQSPRYKVTKRGQDVTLRCDPISSHATLYWYQQALGQGPEFLTYFNYEAQPDKSGLPSDRFSAERPEGSISTLTIQRTEQRDSAMYRCASSLAGVGETQYFGPGTRLLVL.

The V call is TRBV5-6, the J call TRBJ1-2; 9 bases line up with TRBD1. Germline loops: CDR1 SGHDT, CDR2 YYEEEE. V was clipped by 2 bases and J by 8 bases; unmatched bases: 4. The CDR3 spans 13 residues. The CDR3, as DNA: TGTGCCAGCAGCTTACAGGGGGCGTCCGGCTACACCTTC. It specifies CASSLQGASGYTF.

This clone has only a few counts. The chain employs TRBV28 and TRBJ2-1; 10 bases line up with TRBD2. The CDR3 loop spans 15 amino acids. Germline values: CDR1 MDHEN, CDR2 SYDVKM. Trimming took 7 bases from V and 3 from J; bases not matched to a gene: 6. CDR3 residues: CASNPAGGLYNEQFF. As DNA, the CDR3 is TGTGCCAGCAACCCAGCGGGAGGGCTCTACAATGAGCAGTTCTTC.

This sequence joins TRBV7-2 and TRBJ2-7, with 9 nucleotides matching TRBD2. Germline lookup yields CDR1 SGHTA and CDR2 FQGNSA. Unmatched junction bases numbered 8, after V lost 5 bases and J lost 6 bases. The CDR3 is 14 amino acids. The DNA for the CDR3 is TGTGCCAGCAGCACCCGCGGGGGGGCCGTCGAGCAGTACTTC. Its protein is CASSTRGGAVEQYF.

The chain joins TRBV7-8 to TRBJ2-1; the match to TRBD2 covers 8 bases. CDR3 size: 15 residues. Germline CDR1 SGHVS, CDR2 FQNEAQ. V lost 6 bases, J lost 5 bases, and 9 bases stayed unmatched. In DNA form, the CDR3 reads TGTGCCAGCAGTCTAACGGGGGGGCTTGACAATGAGCAGTTCTTC. As protein: CASSLTGGLDNEQFF.

The chain combines TRBV7-2 with TRBJ2-1; the match to TRBD2 covers 12 bases. Germline V gene sequence: CDR1 SGHTA, CDR2 FQGNSA. The length of the CDR3 is 18 residues. The trim removed 0 bases at V and 8 bases at J, leaving 11 bases unmatched. The CDR3 protein is CASSLATSGRIQVYEQFF. CDR3 coding DNA: TGTGCCAGCAGCTTAGCGACTAGCGGGAGAATCCAGGTCTATGAGCAGTTCTTC.

V and J are TRBV5-1 and TRBJ1-2; D perhaps matches TRBD1 (5 bases). The CDR3 has 15 amino acids. V lost 5 bases, J lost 2 bases, and 16 bases lay in between. Germline V gives CDR1 SGHRS, CDR2 YFSETQ. The CDR3 nucleotides are TGCGCCAGCAGTTGGGGCGGGGAGACCAACTATGGCTACACCTTC. Translation: CASSWGGETNYGYTF.

The rearrangement joins TRBV6-5 to TRBJ1-1; D might be TRBD1 (6 bases). From germline, CDR1 is MNHEY and CDR2 SVGAGI. V was pared by 6 bases and J by 1 base, with 15 bases between. The CDR3 loop spans 15 amino acids. CDR3 in DNA: TGTGCCAGCAGCTCCCGACAGGTTCCGAACACTGAAGCTTTCTTT. Its translation: CASSSRQVPNTEAFF.

The chain combines TRBV5-4 with TRBJ2-7; 7 bases match TRBD1. CDR1 and CDR2 from the germline V gene are SGHNT and YYREEE (reference sequence). The junction had 6 bases not matched to a gene; V was cut back by 4 bases and J by 2 bases. The CDR3 runs 14 residues. The CDR3 nucleotides read TGTGCCAGCAGCCTAGGGACAGCTACCTACGAGCAGTACTTC. Its protein product is CASSLGTATYEQYF.

CDR3 nucleotide sequence: TGTGCCAGCAGCTTAGCGGGTGGCGGGGGGGAGCAGTTCTTC. Amino acids: CASSLAGGGGEQFF. The V and J genes are TRBV7-9 and TRBJ2-1, with TRBD2 matching over 8 bases. Per germline, CDR1 SEHNR and CDR2 FQNEAQ (reference sequence). The CDR3 runs to 14 residues. V lost 0 bases, J lost 10 bases, and 5 bases stayed unmatched.

This chain links TRBV19 with TRBJ2-7; TRBD1 is a possible D gene (5 bases). The CDR3 totals 15 residues. V was cut by 1 base and J by 3 bases, with 13 bases left in between. The germline V gene encodes CDR1 LNHDA and CDR2 SQIVND (reference sequence). Written as DNA, the CDR3 is TGTGCCAGTAGTATAGTTGCAGGGCTTCTCTACGAGCAGTACTTC. Translation gives CASSIVAGLLYEQYF.